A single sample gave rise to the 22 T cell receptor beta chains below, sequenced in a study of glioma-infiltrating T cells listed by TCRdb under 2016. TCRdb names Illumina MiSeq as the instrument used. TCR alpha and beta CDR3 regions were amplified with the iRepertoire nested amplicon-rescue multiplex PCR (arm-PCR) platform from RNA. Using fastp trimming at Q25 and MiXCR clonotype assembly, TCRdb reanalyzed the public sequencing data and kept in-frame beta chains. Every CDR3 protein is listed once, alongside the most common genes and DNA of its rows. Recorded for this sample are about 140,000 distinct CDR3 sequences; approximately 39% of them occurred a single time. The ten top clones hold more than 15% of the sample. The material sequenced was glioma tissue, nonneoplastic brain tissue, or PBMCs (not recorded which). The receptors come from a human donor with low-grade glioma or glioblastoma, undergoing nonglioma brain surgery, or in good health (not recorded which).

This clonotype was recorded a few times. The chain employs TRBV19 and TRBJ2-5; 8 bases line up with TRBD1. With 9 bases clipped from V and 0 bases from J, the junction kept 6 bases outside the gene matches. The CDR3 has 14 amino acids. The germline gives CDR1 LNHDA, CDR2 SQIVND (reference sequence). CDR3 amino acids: CASQGAAYQETQYF. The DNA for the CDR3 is TGTGCCAGCCAGGGGGCGGCGTACCAAGAGACCCAGTACTTC.

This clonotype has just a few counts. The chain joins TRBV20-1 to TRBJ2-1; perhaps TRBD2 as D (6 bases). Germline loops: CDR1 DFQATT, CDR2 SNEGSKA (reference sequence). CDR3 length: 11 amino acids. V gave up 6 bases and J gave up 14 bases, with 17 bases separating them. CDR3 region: CSATPSGAKFF. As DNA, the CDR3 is TGCAGTGCCACCCCTTCGGGAGCCAAGTTCTTC.

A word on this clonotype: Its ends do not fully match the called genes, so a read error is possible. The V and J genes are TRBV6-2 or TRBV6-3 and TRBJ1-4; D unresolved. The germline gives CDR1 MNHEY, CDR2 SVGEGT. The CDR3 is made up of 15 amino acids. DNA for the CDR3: TGTGCCAGCAGCCCACGGGCCGCAACTAATGAAGAACTGTTTTTT. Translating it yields CASSPRAATNEELFF.

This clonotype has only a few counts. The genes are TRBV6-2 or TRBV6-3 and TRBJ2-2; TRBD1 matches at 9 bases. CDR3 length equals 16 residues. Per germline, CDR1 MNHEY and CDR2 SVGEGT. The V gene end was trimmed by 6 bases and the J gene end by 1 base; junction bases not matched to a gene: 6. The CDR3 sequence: CASRKGQGQNTGELFF. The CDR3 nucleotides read TGTGCCAGCAGAAAGGGACAGGGCCAGAACACCGGGGAGCTGTTTTTT.

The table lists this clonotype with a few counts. CDR3 coding DNA: TGTGCCAGCAGTTTACCCGCCTGGGAGACCCAGTACTTC. It yields the protein CASSLPAWETQYF. J is TRBJ2-5 and V is TRBV28; D gene ambiguous. V was trimmed by 2 bases and J by 5 bases, leaving 9 bases between them. CDR3 length: 13 residues. The V gene's germline CDR1 is MDHEN and CDR2 SYDVKM.

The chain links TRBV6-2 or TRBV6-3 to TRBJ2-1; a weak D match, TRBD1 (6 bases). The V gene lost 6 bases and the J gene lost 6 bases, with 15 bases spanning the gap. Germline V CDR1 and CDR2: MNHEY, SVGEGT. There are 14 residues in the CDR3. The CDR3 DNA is TGTGCCAGCAGGCCGAACAGGGTTCGCAATGAGCAGTTCTTC. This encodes CASRPNRVRNEQFF.

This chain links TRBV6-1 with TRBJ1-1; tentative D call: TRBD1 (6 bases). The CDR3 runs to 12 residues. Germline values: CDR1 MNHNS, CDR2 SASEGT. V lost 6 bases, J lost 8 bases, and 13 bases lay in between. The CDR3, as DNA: TGTGCCAGCAGACCCACGGGACAAGAAGCTTTCTTT. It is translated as CASRPTGQEAFF.

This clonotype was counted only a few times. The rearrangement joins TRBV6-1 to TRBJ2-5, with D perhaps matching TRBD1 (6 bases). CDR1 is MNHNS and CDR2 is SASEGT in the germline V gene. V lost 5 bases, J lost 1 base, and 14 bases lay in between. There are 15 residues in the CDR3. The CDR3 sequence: CASSSRGSAQETQYF. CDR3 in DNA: TGTGCCAGCAGTTCGAGGGGGTCAGCCCAAGAGACCCAGTACTTC.

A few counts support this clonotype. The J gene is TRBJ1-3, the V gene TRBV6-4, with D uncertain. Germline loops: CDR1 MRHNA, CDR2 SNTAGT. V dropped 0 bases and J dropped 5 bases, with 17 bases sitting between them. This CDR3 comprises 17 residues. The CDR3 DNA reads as TGTGCCAGCAGTGACTCTGGTGACAAGACGCCGAGAAACACCATATATTTT. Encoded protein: CASSDSGDKTPRNTIYF.

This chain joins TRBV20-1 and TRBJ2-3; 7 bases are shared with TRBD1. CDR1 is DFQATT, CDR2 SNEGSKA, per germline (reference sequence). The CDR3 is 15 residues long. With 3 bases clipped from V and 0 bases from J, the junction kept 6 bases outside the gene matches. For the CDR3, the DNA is TGCAGTGCTAGGACAGGGACCACTAGCACAGATACGCAGTATTTT. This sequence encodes CSARTGTTSTDTQYF.

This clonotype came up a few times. Here the CDR3 DNA reads TGTGCCAGCAGCCCCCGGGACAAGAACACCGGGGAGCTGTTTTTT. The encoded protein is CASSPRDKNTGELFF. The V gene is TRBV7-2, the J gene TRBJ2-2; a weak D match, TRBD1 (6 bases). Germline CDR1 is SGHTA and CDR2 is FQGNSA. Trimming pared 5 bases from V and 1 base from J, leaving 11 bases between. The CDR3 extends over 15 amino acids. Supplemented by reference TRBV7-2 and TRBJ2-2, the full variable domain reads GAGVSQSPSNKVTEKGKDVELRCDPISGHTALYWYRQSLGQGLEFLIYFQGNSAPDKSGLPSDRFSAERTGGSVSTLTIQRTQQEDSAVYLCASSPRDKNTGELFFGEGSRLTVL.

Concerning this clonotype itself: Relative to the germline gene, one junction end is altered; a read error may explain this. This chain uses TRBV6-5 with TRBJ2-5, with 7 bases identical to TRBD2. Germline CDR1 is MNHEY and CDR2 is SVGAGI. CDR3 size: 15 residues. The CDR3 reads CASSYYREDQETQYF. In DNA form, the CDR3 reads TGTGCCAGCAGTTACTACCGGGAGGACCAGGAGACCCAGTACTTC.

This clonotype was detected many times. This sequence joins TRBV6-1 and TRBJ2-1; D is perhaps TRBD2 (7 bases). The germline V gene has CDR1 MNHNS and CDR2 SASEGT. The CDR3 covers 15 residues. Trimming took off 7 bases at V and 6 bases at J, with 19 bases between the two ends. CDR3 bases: TGTGCCAGCACTAGAGGGGGGGGGGCCTCCAATGAGCAGTTCTTC. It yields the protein CASTRGGGASNEQFF.

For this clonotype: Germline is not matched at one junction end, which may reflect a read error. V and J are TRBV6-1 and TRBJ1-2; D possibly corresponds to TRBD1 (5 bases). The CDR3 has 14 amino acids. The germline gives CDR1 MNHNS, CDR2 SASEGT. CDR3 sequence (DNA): TGTGCCATCAGTGAGTCGACAGAGGGATATGGCTACACCTTC. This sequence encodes CAISESTEGYGYTF.

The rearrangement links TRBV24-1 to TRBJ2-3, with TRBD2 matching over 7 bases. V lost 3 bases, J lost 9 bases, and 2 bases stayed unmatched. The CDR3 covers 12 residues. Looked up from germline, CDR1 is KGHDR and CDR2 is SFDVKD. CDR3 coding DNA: TGTGCCACCAGTGATGCGGGAGCCACGCAGTATTTT. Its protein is CATSDAGATQYF.

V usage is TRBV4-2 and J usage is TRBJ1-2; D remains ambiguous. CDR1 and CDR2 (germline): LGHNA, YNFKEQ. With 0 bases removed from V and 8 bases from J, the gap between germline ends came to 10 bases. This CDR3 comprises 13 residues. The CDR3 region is CASSQDGVLGYTF. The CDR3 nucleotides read TGTGCCAGCAGCCAAGACGGGGTTTTAGGCTACACCTTC.

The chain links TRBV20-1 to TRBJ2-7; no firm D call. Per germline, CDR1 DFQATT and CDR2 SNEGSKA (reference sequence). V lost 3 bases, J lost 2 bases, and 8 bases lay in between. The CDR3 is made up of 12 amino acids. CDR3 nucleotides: TGCAGTGCTAGGACCTACACCTACGAGCAGTACTTC. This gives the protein CSARTYTYEQYF.

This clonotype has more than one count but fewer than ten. Here the CDR3 reads CASSLAGGNTDTQYF. In nucleotides, the CDR3 is TGTGCCAGCAGTTTAGCGGGAGGGAACACAGATACGCAGTATTTT. This rearrangement joins TRBV12-3 or TRBV12-4 to TRBJ2-3, with 7 bases matching TRBD2. V dropped 0 bases and J dropped 2; count of bases not matched to a gene: 2. CDR3 length equals 15 residues.

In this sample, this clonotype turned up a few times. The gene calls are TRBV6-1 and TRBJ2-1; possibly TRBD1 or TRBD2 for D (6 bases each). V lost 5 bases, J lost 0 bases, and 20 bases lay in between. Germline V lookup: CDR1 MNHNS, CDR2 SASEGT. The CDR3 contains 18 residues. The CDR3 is CASSSGRPGASSYNEQFF. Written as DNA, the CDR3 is TGTGCCAGCAGTTCCGGGAGACCGGGGGCGAGCTCCTACAATGAGCAGTTCTTC.

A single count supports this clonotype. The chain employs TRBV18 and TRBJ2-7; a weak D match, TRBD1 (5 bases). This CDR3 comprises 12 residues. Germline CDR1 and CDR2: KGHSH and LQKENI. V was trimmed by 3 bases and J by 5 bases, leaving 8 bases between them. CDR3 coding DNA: TGTGCCAGCTCACCGAGCAGGGACGAGCAGTACTTC. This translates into CASSPSRDEQYF.

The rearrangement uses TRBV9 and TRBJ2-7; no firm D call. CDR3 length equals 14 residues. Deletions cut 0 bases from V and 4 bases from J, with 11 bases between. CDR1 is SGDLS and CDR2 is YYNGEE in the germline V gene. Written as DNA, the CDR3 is TGTGCCAGCAGCGTAGGACTGGGAATTTACGAGCAGTACTTC. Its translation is CASSVGLGIYEQYF.

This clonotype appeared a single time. The CDR3 DNA follows: TGTGCCAGCAGCTCCCGTTGGTGGGGGCCTCAAGAGACCCAGTACTTC. Translated, it gives CASSSRWWGPQETQYF. The chain joins TRBV7-2 to TRBJ2-5; D is possibly TRBD1 (6 bases). This CDR3 region has 16 residues. V lost 4 bases and J 2 bases, leaving 17 bases between the germline ends. Germline CDR1 reads SGHTA; CDR2 reads FQGNSA.